Below, one T cell receptor beta chain is given with its context. Its target is unknown. The length of the CDR3 is 15 residues. J was trimmed by 7 bases and V by 3 bases; bases with no gene match: 1. CDR1 is KGHSH and CDR2 is LQKENI in the germline V gene. This entry is derived from a study of cytomegalovirus exposure and HLA in healthy donors. This table comes from immunoSEQ multiplex PCR, and its TCRdb copy is limited to in-frame clones, with some not included. The sample has over 70,000 clones, about 93% seen once. Study results and caveats: Rare TCR sequences predominated, though certain public TCRs were found in many donors.

Material for sequencing was PBMCs. The receptor's source is a woman under 30 in good health and CMV-seronegative. The J gene is TRBJ2-1, the V gene TRBV18; the match to TRBD2 covers 15 bases. CDR3 in DNA: TGTGCCAGCTCACCCGGACTAGCGGGGGGGAATGAGCAGTTCTTC. Amino acids: CASSPGLAGGNEQFF.